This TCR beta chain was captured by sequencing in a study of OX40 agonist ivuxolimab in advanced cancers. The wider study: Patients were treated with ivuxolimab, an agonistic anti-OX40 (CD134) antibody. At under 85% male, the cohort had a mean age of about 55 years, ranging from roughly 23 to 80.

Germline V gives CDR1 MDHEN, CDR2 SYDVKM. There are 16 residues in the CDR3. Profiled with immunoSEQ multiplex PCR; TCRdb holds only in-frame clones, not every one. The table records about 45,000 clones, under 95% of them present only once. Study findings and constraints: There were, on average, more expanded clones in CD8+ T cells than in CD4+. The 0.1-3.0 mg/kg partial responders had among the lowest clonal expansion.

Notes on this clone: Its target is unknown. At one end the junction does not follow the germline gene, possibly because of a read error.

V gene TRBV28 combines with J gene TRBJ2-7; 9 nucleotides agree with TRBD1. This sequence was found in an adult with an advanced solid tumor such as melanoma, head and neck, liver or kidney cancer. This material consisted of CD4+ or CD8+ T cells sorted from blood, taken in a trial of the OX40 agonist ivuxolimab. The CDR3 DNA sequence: TGTGCCAACAGTTTATTCCGGGACAGGGCCTCCTACGAGCAGTACTTC. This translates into CANSLFRDRASYEQYF.